This TCR beta chain was profiled in a study of blood T cell repertoires in COVID-19. Study details: The United States, Italy and Spain supplied acute and convalescent COVID-19 samples.

Seattle cases were enrolled at active infection and followed longitudinally. Per the original methods: Using reference gene primer amplification, nucleated cell counts were estimated. Repertoires were generated with immunoSEQ multiplex PCR, while TCRdb's copy carries only in-frame clones and drops some. V, J and clone size were drawn from that table, and D and trimming were deduced from the DNA. Of some 450,000 clones in the sample, over 85% are singletons; the top ten hold approximately 0.92%. This TCR came from a man aged 18 to 35 with COVID-19, enrolled during active disease. What was sequenced was peripheral blood.

DNA for the CDR3: TGTGCCAGCACCCCCCGGGACAGTGGCGCCGAGCAGTACTTC. Protein product: CASTPRDSGAEQYF. The J gene is TRBJ2-7, the V gene TRBV6-6; the match to TRBD1 covers 7 bases. Germline V gene lookup returns CDR1 MNHNY and CDR2 SVGAGI (reference sequence). The CDR3 is 14 residues long. V dropped 7 bases and J dropped 6; count of bases not matched to a gene: 12.